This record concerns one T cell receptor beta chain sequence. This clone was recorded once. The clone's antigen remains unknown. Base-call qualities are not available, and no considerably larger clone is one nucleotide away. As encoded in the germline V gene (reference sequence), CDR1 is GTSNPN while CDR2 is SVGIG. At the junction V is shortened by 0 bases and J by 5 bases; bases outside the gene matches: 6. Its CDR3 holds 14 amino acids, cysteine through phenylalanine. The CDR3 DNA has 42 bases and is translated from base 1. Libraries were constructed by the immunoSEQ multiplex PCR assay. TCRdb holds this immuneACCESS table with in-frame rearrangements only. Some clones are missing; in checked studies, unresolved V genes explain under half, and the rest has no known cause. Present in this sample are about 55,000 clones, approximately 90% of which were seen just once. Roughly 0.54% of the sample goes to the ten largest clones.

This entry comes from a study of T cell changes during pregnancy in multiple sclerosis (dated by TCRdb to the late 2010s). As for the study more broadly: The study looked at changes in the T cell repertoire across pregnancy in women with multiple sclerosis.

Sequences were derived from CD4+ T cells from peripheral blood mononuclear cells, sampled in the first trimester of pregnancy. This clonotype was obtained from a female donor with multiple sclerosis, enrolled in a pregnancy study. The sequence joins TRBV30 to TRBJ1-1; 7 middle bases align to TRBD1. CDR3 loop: CAWSVATGWTEAFF. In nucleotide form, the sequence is TGTGCCTGGAGTGTTGCGACAGGGTGGACTGAAGCTTTCTTT.